This T cell receptor (beta chain) emerged from a study of blood T cell repertoires in COVID-19. Looking at the study overall: Donors in the United States, Italy and Spain gave samples during acute or convalescent COVID-19. Sources were T cells, B-cell-depleted T cells, or PBMCs; the material itself was cDNA or gDNA.

Methods used by the authors: Scientists estimated how many nucleated cells there were by amplifying reference gene primers. Assay: immunoSEQ multiplex PCR; the TCRdb copy retains only in-frame clones and omits some. The DNA gave D and trimming, while V, J and clone size come from that table. The data show some 45,000 clones, over 75% seen once. The CDR3 length is 14 residues. CDR1 is SGHNT and CDR2 is YYREEE in the germline V gene (reference sequence). V was clipped by 4 bases and J by 5 bases; unmatched bases: 9. Sequenced: peripheral blood. The receptor was derived from an older woman with acute or convalescent COVID-19. The V gene is TRBV5-4, the J gene TRBJ2-7, with 7 positions matching TRBD1. This chain's CDR3 is CASSPSTGLDEQYF. DNA for the CDR3: TGTGCCAGCAGCCCCTCGACAGGGTTAGACGAGCAGTACTTC.